Below, 28 T cell receptor beta chains from the same sample are listed, as sequenced in a study of cytomegalovirus exposure and HLA in healthy donors. PCR primers comprised 60 Vbeta and 13 Jbeta primers. Clones were read by immunoSEQ multiplex PCR, and TCRdb kept only the in-frame ones, dropping some. The sample holds nearly 200,000 clones, around four fifths seen once. Sequencing used PBMCs. Every receptor here comes from a woman aged 50 to 60 in good health and CMV-seropositive.

The chain has TRBV13 and TRBJ1-5; perhaps TRBD1 as D (5 bases). The CDR3 totals 16 residues. The V gene lost 0 bases and the J gene lost 2 bases, with 11 bases spanning the gap. CDR1 and CDR2 (germline): PRHDT, FYEKMQ (reference sequence). As DNA, the CDR3 is TGTGCCAGCAGCTTAGGCGGGCAGGGTGGCAATCAGCCCCAGCATTTT. Amino acids: CASSLGGQGGNQPQHF.

The chain joins TRBV10-3 to TRBJ1-1, with 7 bases that match TRBD1. The junction had 6 bases not matched to a gene; V was cut back by 4 bases and J by 4 bases. Germline V gives CDR1 ENHRY, CDR2 SYGVKD. The CDR3 is 14 residues long. The CDR3 loop reads CAISGDRAGTEAFF. The CDR3 coding sequence is TGTGCCATCAGTGGCGACAGGGCGGGCACTGAAGCTTTCTTT.

This clone was seen only once. V and J are TRBV5-1 and TRBJ2-7, with D tentatively TRBD2 (7 bases). The CDR3 is 16 residues long. Germline lookup yields CDR1 SGHRS and CDR2 YFSETQ. V lost 0 bases and J lost 1, with 14 bases in between. The CDR3 DNA follows: TGCGCCAGCAGCTTGGGGGGCGGGGGCGATTCCTACGAGCAGTACTTC. Translation gives CASSLGGGGDSYEQYF.

V gene TRBV15 combines with J gene TRBJ1-2; D remains ambiguous. Germline-derived CDR1 and CDR2 are LNHNV and YYDKDF (reference sequence). The length of the CDR3 is 15 residues. Trimming removed 0 bases at V and 4 bases at J, with 12 bases between. As DNA, the CDR3 is TGTGCCACCAGCAGAGAAGGAGGGCCTACCTATGGCTACACCTTC. The encoded protein is CATSREGGPTYGYTF.

In regard to this clone: The identical CDR3 is also encoded by other nucleotide sequences in the sample. The chain is built from TRBV28 and TRBJ2-7; 8 bases line up with TRBD2. The germline V gene has CDR1 MDHEN and CDR2 SYDVKM. V trimming: 4 bases; J trimming: 9 bases; junction bases outside the gene matches: 23. The CDR3 runs 18 residues. This chain's CDR3 is CASSSRLASGLRSQGQYF. CDR3 bases: TGTGCCAGCAGTTCGAGACTAGCGAGCGGCCTGCGTTCCCAGGGGCAGTACTTC.

A note on this clone: At one end the junction does not follow the germline gene, possibly because of a read error. V and J are TRBV6-1 and TRBJ2-2; 9 nucleotides line up with TRBD1. Per the germline V gene, CDR1 is MNHNS and CDR2 is SASEGT. The CDR3 is 16 residues long. The chain's CDR3 is CASSEDWDRDTGELVF. CDR3 bases: TGTGCCAGCAGTGAAGACTGGGACAGGGACACCGGGGAGCTGGTTTTT.

The gene calls are TRBV27 and TRBJ2-7; D is perhaps TRBD1 (5 bases). Looked up from germline, CDR1 is MNHEY and CDR2 is SMNVEV (reference sequence). CDR3 length equals 12 residues. The V gene lost 6 bases and the J gene lost 2 bases, with 8 bases spanning the gap. The CDR3 DNA reads TGTGCCAGCAGGGACAAGCCCTACGAGCAGTACTTC. Amino acid sequence: CASRDKPYEQYF.

The chain couples TRBV18 to TRBJ1-1; TRBD1 is a possible D gene (6 bases). Trimming left V 5 bases short and J 1 base short, with 8 bases between. Germline V gene lookup returns CDR1 KGHSH and CDR2 LQKENI. The CDR3 runs 13 residues. The CDR3 bases are TGTGCCAGCTCAGGGACATCGAACACTGAAGCTTTCTTT. Amino acids: CASSGTSNTEAFF.

The chain links TRBV7-9 to TRBJ2-7; D unresolved. The CDR3 covers 14 residues. The V and J ends lost 5 bases and 4 bases respectively, with 15 bases between them. Germline CDR1 SEHNR, CDR2 FQNEAQ (reference sequence). CDR3 nucleotides: TGTGCCAGCAGCCTTCCCCCTCCGGTGTACGAGCAGTACTTC. It is translated as CASSLPPPVYEQYF.

The chain is built from TRBV25-1 and TRBJ2-3; 9 bases agree with TRBD2. The CDR3 is 15 residues long. Germline CDR1 MGHDK, CDR2 SYGVNS. J was trimmed by 4 bases and V by 2 bases; bases with no gene match: 4. CDR3 region: CASSEAGGSADTQYF. CDR3 coding DNA: TGTGCCAGCAGTGAAGCGGGGGGGAGCGCAGATACGCAGTATTTT.

The chain uses TRBV10-3 and TRBJ2-2; 8 bases line up with TRBD2. Germline V gene data show CDR1 as ENHRY and CDR2 as SYGVKD. Trimming removed 8 bases from V and 0 bases from J; junction bases left unmatched: 11. CDR3 length equals 17 residues. The DNA for the CDR3 is TGTGCCATCTACGGGACTAGGAAATCCGCGAACACCGGGGAGCTGTTTTTT. It yields the protein CAIYGTRKSANTGELFF.

The chain uses TRBV14 and TRBJ2-1; 9 bases line up with TRBD1. Germline lookup yields CDR1 SGHDN and CDR2 FVKESK. The CDR3 runs 15 residues. Trimming took 4 bases from V and 5 from J; bases not matched to a gene: 6. In DNA form, the CDR3 reads TGTGCCAGCAGCCTTGGGACAGGGAGGAACAATGAGCAGTTCTTC. It is translated as CASSLGTGRNNEQFF.

The CDR3 loop is CATSRAGRGRDGYTF. The DNA of the CDR3 is TGTGCCACCAGCAGAGCCGGCCGGGGAAGGGATGGCTACACCTTC. The chain links TRBV15 to TRBJ1-2, with no clear D. Trimming took 1 base from V and 6 from J, leaving 15 bases between them. This CDR3 is built from 15 residues. Per germline, CDR1 LNHNV and CDR2 YYDKDF (reference sequence).

In this sample, this clone turned up once. This chain connects TRBV30 to TRBJ2-1; 15 positions agree with TRBD2. In germline, CDR1 is GTSNPN, CDR2 SVGIG (reference sequence). The CDR3 extends over 14 amino acids. Trimming took 5 bases from V and 8 from J; bases not matched to a gene: 4. The CDR3 DNA reads TGTGCCTGGGGACTAGCGGGAGGGTGGGATGAGCAGTTCTTC. Its protein product is CAWGLAGGWDEQFF.

This chain uses TRBV9 with TRBJ1-1, with D unresolved. In germline, CDR1 is SGDLS, CDR2 YYNGEE. The CDR3 length is 13 residues. The V end lost 4 bases, the J end lost 1 base, and 8 bases lay between the germline ends. CDR3 in amino acids: CASSRTGNTEAFF. The DNA for the CDR3 is TGTGCCAGCAGCAGGACTGGGAACACTGAAGCTTTCTTT.

This chain uses TRBV7-9 with TRBJ1-4, with TRBD1 matching 8 bases. V trimming: 5 bases; J trimming: 7 bases; junction bases outside the gene matches: 9. The CDR3 has 15 amino acids. Germline-derived CDR1 and CDR2 are SEHNR and FQNEAQ (reference sequence). The CDR3 DNA is TGTGCCAGCAGCAAAGCAGGTGACAGGGGTGAAAAACTGTTTTTT. It codes for CASSKAGDRGEKLFF.

This chain joins TRBV2 and TRBJ2-7; 7 bases are shared with TRBD1. Trimming at V came to 1 base and at J to 0 bases, leaving 3 bases not matched to a gene. Germline values: CDR1 SNHLY, CDR2 FYNNEI. This CDR3 has 15 amino acids. CDR3 loop: CASSEDRGDSYEQYF. The CDR3 DNA reads as TGTGCCAGCAGTGAAGACAGGGGCGACTCCTACGAGCAGTACTTC.

This chain links TRBV11-2 with TRBJ2-2; D is perhaps TRBD1 (6 bases). This CDR3 contains 14 residues. CDR1 is SGHAT and CDR2 is FQNNGV in the germline V gene. V was cut by 5 bases and J by 1 base, with 8 bases left in between. The CDR3 loop reads CASSRGQNTGELFF. The CDR3 DNA sequence: TGTGCCAGCAGCCGGGGACAGAACACCGGGGAGCTGTTTTTT.

This sequence joins TRBV15 and TRBJ2-7, with 12 bases fitting TRBD2. In germline, CDR1 is LNHNV, CDR2 YYDKDF (reference sequence). The CDR3 runs to 16 residues. The trim removed 3 bases at V and 3 bases at J, leaving 6 bases unmatched. CDR3 loop: CATSSLGTSGFYEQYF. CDR3 nucleotides: TGTGCCACCAGCAGTCTAGGGACTAGCGGGTTCTACGAGCAGTACTTC.

The J gene is TRBJ2-1, the V gene TRBV6-6, with D perhaps TRBD1 (6 bases). Germline lookup yields CDR1 MNHNY and CDR2 SVGAGI (reference sequence). CDR3 length equals 13 residues. Trimming removed 7 bases at V and 3 bases at J, with 10 bases between. CDR3 loop: CASNRDNYNEQFF. In DNA, the CDR3 is TGTGCCAGCAATAGGGACAACTACAATGAGCAGTTCTTC.

This clone appeared a few times. The CDR3 loop is CASSSHPGTSETNEQFF. The CDR3 DNA sequence: TGCGCCAGCAGCTCGCACCCCGGGACTAGCGAGACAAATGAGCAGTTCTTC. The V gene is TRBV4-1, the J gene TRBJ2-1, with TRBD2 matching over 10 bases. The germline gives CDR1 MGHRA, CDR2 YSYEKL. The CDR3 is 17 amino acids. V was clipped by 5 bases and J by 7 bases; unmatched bases: 14.

V and J are TRBV7-8 and TRBJ2-5; D is possibly TRBD2 (7 bases). Germline loops: CDR1 SGHVS, CDR2 FQNEAQ. The CDR3 consists of 14 residues. Trimming shortened V by 6 bases and J by 6 bases, and 17 bases separated the two germline ends. The CDR3 sequence is CASSPGGALKTQYF. CDR3 DNA sequence: TGTGCCAGCAGTCCTGGGGGGGCCCTTAAGACCCAGTACTTC.

The rearrangement uses TRBV7-2 and TRBJ2-3; no definite D call. The V end lost 3 bases, the J end lost 4 bases, and 11 bases lay between the germline ends. CDR3 length: 14 amino acids. Germline values: CDR1 SGHTA, CDR2 FQGNSA. The CDR3 DNA reads as TGTGCCAGCAGCTTTGAGGTTCTGCCAGATACGCAGTATTTT. Protein product: CASSFEVLPDTQYF.

The gene calls are TRBV5-5 and TRBJ2-7; D perhaps matches TRBD2 (6 bases). The CDR3 covers 15 residues. CDR1 and CDR2 (germline): SGHKS, YYEKEE (reference sequence). V gave up 4 bases and J gave up 0 bases, with 14 bases separating them. In DNA, the CDR3 is TGTGCCAGCAGCCCCCTGGGGGGAGGCTCCTACGAGCAGTACTTC. As protein: CASSPLGGGSYEQYF. The full variable domain, completed using reference TRBV5-5 and TRBJ2-7, is DAGVTQSPTHLIKTRGQQVTLRCSPISGHKSVSWYQQVLGQGPQFIFQYYEKEERGRGNFPDRFSARQFPNYSSELNVNALLLGDSALYLCASSPLGGGSYEQYFGPGTRLTVT.

A single count supports this clone. This rearrangement joins TRBV28 to TRBJ2-1; the D gene is possibly TRBD1 (5 bases). Germline V lookup: CDR1 MDHEN, CDR2 SYDVKM. The CDR3 consists of 13 residues. With 5 bases removed from V and 4 bases from J, the gap between germline ends came to 9 bases. The CDR3 sequence: CASSVTVYNEQFF. DNA of the CDR3: TGTGCCAGCAGTGTGACAGTTTACAATGAGCAGTTCTTC.

This CDR3 is CASSLVGGRATGELFF. The CDR3 DNA sequence: TGCGCCAGCAGCTTGGTCGGCGGGAGGGCCACCGGGGAGCTGTTTTTT. This sequence joins TRBV5-1 and TRBJ2-2; 9 nucleotides align to TRBD2. CDR1 is SGHRS, CDR2 YFSETQ, per germline. The CDR3 runs 16 residues. The trim removed 0 bases at V and 4 bases at J, leaving 4 bases unmatched.

The rearrangement uses TRBV12-5 and TRBJ2-1, with 7 nucleotides matching TRBD2. Germline lookup yields CDR1 LGHNT and CDR2 FRNRAP. CDR3 length: 14 residues. J gave up 5 bases and V 5 bases, and 6 bases lay outside the gene matches. The CDR3 bases are TGTGCTAGTGGTGCGGGAGATCTTAACAATGAGCAGTTCTTC. Residues: CASGAGDLNNEQFF.

J is TRBJ2-1 and V is TRBV28; 9 nucleotides line up with TRBD2. The J segment lost 0 bases and the V segment lost 6 bases, leaving 6 bases of the junction unmatched. Germline V gene lookup returns CDR1 MDHEN and CDR2 SYDVKM. The CDR3 totals 16 residues. The CDR3 protein is CASRSAGGSSYNEQFF. The CDR3 DNA follows: TGTGCCAGCAGATCGGCGGGAGGGAGCTCCTACAATGAGCAGTTCTTC. Looking up the rest from reference TRBV28 and TRBJ2-1 gives the full variable domain: DVKVTQSSRYLVKRTGEKVFLECVQDMDHENMFWYRQDPGLGLRLIYFSYDVKMKEKGDIPEGYSVSREKKERFSLILESASTNQTSMYLCASRSAGGSSYNEQFFGPGTRLTVL.